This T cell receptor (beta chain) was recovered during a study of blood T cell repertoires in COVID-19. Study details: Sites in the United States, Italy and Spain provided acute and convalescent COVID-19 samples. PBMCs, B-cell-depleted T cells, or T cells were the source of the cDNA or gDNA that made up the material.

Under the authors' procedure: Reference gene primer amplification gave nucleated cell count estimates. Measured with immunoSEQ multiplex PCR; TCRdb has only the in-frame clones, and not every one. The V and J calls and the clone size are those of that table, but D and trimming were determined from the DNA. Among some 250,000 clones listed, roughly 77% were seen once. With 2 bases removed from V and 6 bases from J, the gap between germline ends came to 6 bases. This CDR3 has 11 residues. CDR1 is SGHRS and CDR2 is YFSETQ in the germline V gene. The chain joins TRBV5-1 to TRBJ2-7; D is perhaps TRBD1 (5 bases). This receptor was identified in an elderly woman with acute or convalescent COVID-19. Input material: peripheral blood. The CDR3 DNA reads TGCGCCAGCAGCTTCCAGGGCGAGCAGTACTTC. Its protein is CASSFQGEQYF.